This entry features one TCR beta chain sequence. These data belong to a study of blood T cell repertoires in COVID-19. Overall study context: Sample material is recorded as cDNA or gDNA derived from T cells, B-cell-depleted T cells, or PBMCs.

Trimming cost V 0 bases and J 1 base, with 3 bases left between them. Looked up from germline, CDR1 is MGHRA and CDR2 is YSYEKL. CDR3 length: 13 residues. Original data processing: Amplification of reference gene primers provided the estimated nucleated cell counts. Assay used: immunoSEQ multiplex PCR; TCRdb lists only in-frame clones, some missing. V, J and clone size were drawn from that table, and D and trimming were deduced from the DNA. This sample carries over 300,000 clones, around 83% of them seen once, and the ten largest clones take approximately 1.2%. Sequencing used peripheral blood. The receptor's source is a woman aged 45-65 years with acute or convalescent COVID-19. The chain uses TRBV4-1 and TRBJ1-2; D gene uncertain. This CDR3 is CASSQDNNYGYTF. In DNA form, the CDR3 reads TGCGCCAGCAGCCAAGACAATAACTATGGCTACACCTTC.